Below, one T cell receptor (beta chain) is given with its context. Assay: immunoSEQ multiplex PCR; the TCRdb copy retains only in-frame clones and omits some. This table has some 96,000 clones, more than 75% appearing once. The sample is drawn from a study of blood T cell repertoires in COVID-19. Trimming cost V 6 bases and J 0 bases, with 8 bases left between them. Germline V CDR1 and CDR2: SQVTM, ANQGSEA. The CDR3 covers 13 residues. The sequencing sample was made of peripheral blood. V and J are TRBV29-1 and TRBJ1-4, with D hard to call. This TCR was recovered from a man aged 45 to 65 with acute or convalescent COVID-19. CDR3 region: CSVREATNEKLFF. CDR3 nucleotide sequence: TGCAGCGTGCGGGAAGCAACTAATGAAAAACTGTTTTTT.